The subject of this entry is one T cell receptor beta chain. The antigen is not known. CDR1 is MNHEY, CDR2 SVGAGI, per germline. The CDR3 has 15 amino acids. Losses at the gene ends were 4 bases for V and 2 bases for J; bases not matched to a gene: 7. This entry belongs to a study of Ad26.COV2.S vaccination and SARS-CoV-2 variants. Using immunoSEQ multiplex PCR, the repertoire was profiled, and TCRdb retains in-frame clones only, with some absent. The table records just over 350,000 clones, 92% of them present only once. Findings of the study overall: Whether participants received vaccine or placebo, their non-spike TCR breadth was similar. The TCR-based breadth and depth measures might underestimate overall T cell responses. Vaccine recipients surpassed placebo recipients in spike-specific TCR breadth. Once vaccination had occurred, spike-specific CD8+ and CD4+ T cell responses reportedly showed substantial breadth.

The source material was peripheral blood, sampled after recovery from COVID-19. This TCR was sampled from a human donor who had recovered from COVID-19. This rearrangement joins TRBV6-5 to TRBJ2-7, with 8 bases identical to TRBD1. The CDR3 DNA reads as TGTGCCAGCAGTTGGTCCGGGACAGGAACCTACGAGCAGTACTTC. Protein: CASSWSGTGTYEQYF.